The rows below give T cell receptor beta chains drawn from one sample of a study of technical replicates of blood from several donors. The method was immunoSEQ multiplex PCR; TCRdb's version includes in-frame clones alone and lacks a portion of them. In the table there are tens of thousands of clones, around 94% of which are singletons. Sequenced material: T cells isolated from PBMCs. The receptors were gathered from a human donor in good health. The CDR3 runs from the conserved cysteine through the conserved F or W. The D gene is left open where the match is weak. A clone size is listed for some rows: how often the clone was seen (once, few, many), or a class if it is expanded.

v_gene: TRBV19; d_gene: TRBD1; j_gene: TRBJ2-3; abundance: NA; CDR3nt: TGTGCCAGTAGTATAGGGACAGGGGGAGATACGCAGTATTTT; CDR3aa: CASSIGTGGDTQYF
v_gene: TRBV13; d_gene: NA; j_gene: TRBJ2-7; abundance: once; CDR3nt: TGTGCCAGCAGCTTAGGAGGTAGCGCTTTCTACGAGCAGTACTTC; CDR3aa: CASSLGGSAFYEQYF
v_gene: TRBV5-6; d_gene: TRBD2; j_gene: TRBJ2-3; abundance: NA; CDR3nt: TGTGCCAGCAGCTTAAGGACTAGCGGGAGTCGGTACGATACGCAGTATTTT; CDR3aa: CASSLRTSGSRYDTQYF
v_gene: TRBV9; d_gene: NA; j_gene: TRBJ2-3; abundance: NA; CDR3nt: TGTGCCAGCAGCGTAAGGAGGGAGAACCGTGATACGCAGTATTTT; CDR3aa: CASSVRRENRDTQYF
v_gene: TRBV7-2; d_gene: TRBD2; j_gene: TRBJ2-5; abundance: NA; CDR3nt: TGTGCCAGCATCCAAGAATCTAGCGGGGGCCAAGAGACCCAGTACTTC; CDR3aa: CASIQESSGGQETQYF
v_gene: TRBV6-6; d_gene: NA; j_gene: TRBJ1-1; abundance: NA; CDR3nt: TGTGCCAGCAGTCCAGCGTATAAGGTGAACACTGAAGCTTTCTTT; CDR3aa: CASSPAYKVNTEAFF
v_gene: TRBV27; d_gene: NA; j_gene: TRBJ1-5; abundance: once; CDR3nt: TGTGCCAGCAGTCTTCCTGGCGGTCAGCCCCAGCATTTT; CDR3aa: CASSLPGGQPQHF
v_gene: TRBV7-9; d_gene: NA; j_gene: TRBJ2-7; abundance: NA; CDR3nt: TGTGCCAGCAGCTTGCTCGAGGATACGAAGCAGTACTTC; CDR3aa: CASSLLEDTKQYF
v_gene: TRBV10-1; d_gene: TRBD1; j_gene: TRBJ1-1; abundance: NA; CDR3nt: TGCGCCAGCAGTGAGGACAGGGGAACCATGAACACTGAAGCTTTCTTT; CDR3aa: CASSEDRGTMNTEAFF
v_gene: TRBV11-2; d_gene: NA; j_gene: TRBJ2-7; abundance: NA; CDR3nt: TGTGCCAGCGGACGGGTGAGCAGGGCCTACGAGCAGTACTTC; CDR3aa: CASGRVSRAYEQYF
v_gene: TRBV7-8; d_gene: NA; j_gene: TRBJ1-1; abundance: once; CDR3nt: TGTGCCAGCAGCTTAGCGTTAGCCGATAACACTGAAGCTTTCTTT; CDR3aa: CASSLALADNTEAFF
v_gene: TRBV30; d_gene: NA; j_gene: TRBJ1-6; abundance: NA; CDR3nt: TGTGCCTGGAGTCAAGACACAGGGTACAGTTCACCCCTCCACTTT; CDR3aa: CAWSQDTGYSSPLHF
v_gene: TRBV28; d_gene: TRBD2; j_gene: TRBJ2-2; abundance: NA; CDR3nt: TGTGCCAGCAGTTCGCTGACTAGCGGGAGGGCCAGCGTCGGGGAGCTGTTTTTT; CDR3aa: CASSSLTSGRASVGELFF
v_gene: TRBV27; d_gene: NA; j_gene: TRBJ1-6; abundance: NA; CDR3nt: TGTGCCAGCAGTCCCGGGCCGGGCTCAGGGACACCCCTCCACTTT; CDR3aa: CASSPGPGSGTPLHF
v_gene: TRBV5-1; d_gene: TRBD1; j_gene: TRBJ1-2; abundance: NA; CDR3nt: TGCGCCAGCAGCCCGTTGGGGACAGGGGAAGGGTATGGCTACACCTTC; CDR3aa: CASSPLGTGEGYGYTF
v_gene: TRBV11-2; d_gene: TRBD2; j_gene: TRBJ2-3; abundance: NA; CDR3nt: TGTGCCAGCAGCCTGCCCTATTCGGGAGGGACAGATACGCAGTATTTT; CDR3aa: CASSLPYSGGTDTQYF
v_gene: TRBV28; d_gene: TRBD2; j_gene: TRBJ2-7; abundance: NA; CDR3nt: TGTGCCAGCAGTTCGGGACTAGCGGGATTCGAGCAGTACTTC; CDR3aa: CASSSGLAGFEQYF
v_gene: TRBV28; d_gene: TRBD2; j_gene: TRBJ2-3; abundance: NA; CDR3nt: TGTGCCAGCACCTCGGAGGCTAGCGGAGCAGATACGCAGTATTTT; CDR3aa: CASTSEASGADTQYF
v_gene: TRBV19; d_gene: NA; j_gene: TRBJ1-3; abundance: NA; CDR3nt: TGTGCCAGTAGTATATGGGCAAGCTCTGGAAACACCATATATTTT; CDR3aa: CASSIWASSGNTIYF
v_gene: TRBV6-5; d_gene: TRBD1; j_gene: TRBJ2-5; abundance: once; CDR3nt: TGTGCCAGCAGCAAATCCACCGGGACAGTCGCGGCCCAGTACTTC; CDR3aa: CASSKSTGTVAAQYF
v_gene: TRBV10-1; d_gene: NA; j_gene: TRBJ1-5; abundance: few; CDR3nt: TGCGCCAGCAGTCGGGACTTGAATCAGCCCCAGCATTTT; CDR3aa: CASSRDLNQPQHF
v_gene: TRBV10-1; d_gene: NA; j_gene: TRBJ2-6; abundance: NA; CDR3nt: TGCGCCAGCAGTGACACGGGAAGTGGGGCCAACGTCCTGACTTTC; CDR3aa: CASSDTGSGANVLTF
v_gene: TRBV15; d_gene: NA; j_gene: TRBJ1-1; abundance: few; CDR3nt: TGTGCCACCAGCGGCACCATGAACACTGAAGCTTTCTTT; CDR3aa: CATSGTMNTEAFF
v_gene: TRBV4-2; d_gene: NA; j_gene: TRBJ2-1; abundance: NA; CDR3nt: TGTGCCAACAAATTGTCCGGGACTTCGGATTACAATGAGCAGTTCTTC; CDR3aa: CANKLSGTSDYNEQFF
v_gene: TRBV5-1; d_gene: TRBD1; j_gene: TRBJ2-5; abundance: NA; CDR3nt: TGCGCCAGCAGCCTAGGACAGGGACAAGAGACCCAGTACTTC; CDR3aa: CASSLGQGQETQYF
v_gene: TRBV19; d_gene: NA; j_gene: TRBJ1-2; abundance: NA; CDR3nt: TGTGCCAGTAGTATTAACAGGCGCTATGGCTACACCTTC; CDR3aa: CASSINRRYGYTF
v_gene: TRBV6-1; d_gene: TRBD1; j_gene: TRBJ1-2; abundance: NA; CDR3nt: TGTGCCAGCAGGATCCTTGAACAGGGGTCATATGGCTACACCTTC; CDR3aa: CASRILEQGSYGYTF
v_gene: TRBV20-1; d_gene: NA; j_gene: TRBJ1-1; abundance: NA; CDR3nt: TGCAGTGCTGTTCGGGAACCTGAAGCTTTCTTT; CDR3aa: CSAVREPEAFF
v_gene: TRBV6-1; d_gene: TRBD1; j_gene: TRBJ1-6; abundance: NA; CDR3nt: TGTGCCAGCAGTGAAAATCCGACAGGGAGCTCCTATAATTCACCCCTCCACTTT; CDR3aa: CASSENPTGSSYNSPLHF
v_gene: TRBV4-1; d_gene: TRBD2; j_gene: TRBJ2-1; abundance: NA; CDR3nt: TGCGCCAGCAGCCAATCGTTCTTAATGGGGACTAGCGGGAGGGCCTACAATGAGCAGTTCTTC; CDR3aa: CASSQSFLMGTSGRAYNEQFF
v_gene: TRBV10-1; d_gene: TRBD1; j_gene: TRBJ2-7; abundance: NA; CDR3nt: TGCGCCAGCAGTGACGGGACAGGGGGCCTCTACGAGCAGTACTTC; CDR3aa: CASSDGTGGLYEQYF
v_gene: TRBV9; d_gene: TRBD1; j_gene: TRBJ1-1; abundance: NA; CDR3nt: TGTGCCAGCAGCGTAACAGGGGCTACAATTGCGAACACTGAAGCTTTCTTT; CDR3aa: CASSVTGATIANTEAFF
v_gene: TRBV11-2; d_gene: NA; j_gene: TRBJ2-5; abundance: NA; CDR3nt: TGTGCCAGCAGCTTACTGGAGACCCAGTACTTC; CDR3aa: CASSLLETQYF
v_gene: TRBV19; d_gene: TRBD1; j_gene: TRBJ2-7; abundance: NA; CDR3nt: TGTGCCAGTGGGACAGCCTACGAGCAGTACTTC; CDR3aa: CASGTAYEQYF
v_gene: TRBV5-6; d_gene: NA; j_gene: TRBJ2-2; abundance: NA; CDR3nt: TGTGCCAGCAGCTATTTCTTCTTGAGCGGGGAGCTGTTTTTT; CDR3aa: CASSYFFLSGELFF
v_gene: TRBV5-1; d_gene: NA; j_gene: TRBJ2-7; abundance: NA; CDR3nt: TGCGCCAGCAGCCCTAATGCGGGACAGACCTCCTACGAGCAGTACTTC; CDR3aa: CASSPNAGQTSYEQYF
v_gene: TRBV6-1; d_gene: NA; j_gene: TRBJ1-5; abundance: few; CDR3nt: TGTGCCAGCAGTGAATGGGGGGGATATCAGCCCCAGCATTTT; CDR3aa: CASSEWGGYQPQHF
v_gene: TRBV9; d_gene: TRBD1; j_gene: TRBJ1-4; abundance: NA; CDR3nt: TGTGCCAGCAGCGAACGAACAGGGGCCGGGAATGAAAAACTGTTTTTT; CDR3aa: CASSERTGAGNEKLFF
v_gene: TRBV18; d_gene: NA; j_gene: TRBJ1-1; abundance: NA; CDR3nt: TGTGCCAGCTCACCAGGGCAGAACACTGAAGCTTTCTTT; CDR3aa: CASSPGQNTEAFF
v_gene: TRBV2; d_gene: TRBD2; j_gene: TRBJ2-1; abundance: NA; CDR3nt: TGTGCCAGCAGTTCCATCGGACTAGCGGGAGGCAATGAGCAGTTCTTC; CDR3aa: CASSSIGLAGGNEQFF
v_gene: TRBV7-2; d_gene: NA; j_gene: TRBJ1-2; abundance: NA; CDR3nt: TGTGCCAGCAGCTTAGTTAGGGGGGGTCACTATGGCTACACCTTC; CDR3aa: CASSLVRGGHYGYTF
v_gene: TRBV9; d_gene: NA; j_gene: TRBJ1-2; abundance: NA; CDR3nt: TGTGCCAGCAGCGTCTTATCAGGGGTATTCGTACGTGGCTACACCTTC; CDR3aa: CASSVLSGVFVRGYTF
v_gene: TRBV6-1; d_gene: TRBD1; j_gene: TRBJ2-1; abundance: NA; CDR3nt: TGTGCCAGTGACAGGGGCTCCTACAATGAGCAGTTCTTC; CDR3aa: CASDRGSYNEQFF
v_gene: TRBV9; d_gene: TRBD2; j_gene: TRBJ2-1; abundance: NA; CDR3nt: TGTGCCAGCAGCGTAGGAGGACTAGCGGGCGATGAGCAGTTCTTC; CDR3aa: CASSVGGLAGDEQFF
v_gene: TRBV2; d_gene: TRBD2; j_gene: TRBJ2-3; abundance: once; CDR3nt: TGTGCCAGCTATGGGACTAGCGGGGGTCGCACAGATACGCAGTATTTT; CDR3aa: CASYGTSGGRTDTQYF
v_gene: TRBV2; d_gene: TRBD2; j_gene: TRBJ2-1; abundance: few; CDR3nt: TGTGCCAGCAGGGGACTAGCGGGGGGCAATGAGCAGTTCTTC; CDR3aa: CASRGLAGGNEQFF
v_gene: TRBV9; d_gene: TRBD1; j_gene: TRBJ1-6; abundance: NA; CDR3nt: TGTGCCAGCAGCGTAGCAGGGGGAGGTTCACCCCTCCACTTT; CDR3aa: CASSVAGGGSPLHF
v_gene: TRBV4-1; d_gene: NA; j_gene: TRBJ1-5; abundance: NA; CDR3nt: TGCGCCAGCAGCCAAGATCCGGCGACCTGGAGTCCCCAGCATTTT; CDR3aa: CASSQDPATWSPQHF
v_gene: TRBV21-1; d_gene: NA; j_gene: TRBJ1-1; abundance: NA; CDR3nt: TGTGCCAGCAGCCCCAAAGGTAGGACAGGGGTCACTGAAGCTTTCTTT; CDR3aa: CASSPKGRTGVTEAFF